The sequence of this T cell receptor beta chain was determined in a study of technical replicates of blood from several donors. Sequencing was performed with immunoSEQ multiplex PCR; in TCRdb, only in-frame clones are kept and a portion is missing. Of approximately 76,000 clones listed, approximately 86% are singletons. V gave up 3 bases and J gave up 1 base; unmatched junction bases: 2. Looked up from germline, CDR1 is SGHAT and CDR2 is FQNNGV. The CDR3 consists of 14 residues. Sample: PBMCs. The receptor's source is a human donor in good health. Some clones in this sample may be carry-over from other donors' samples. This chain uses TRBV11-2 with TRBJ2-7; 8 nucleotides match TRBD1. The CDR3 is CASSFGTGSYEQYF. The DNA for the CDR3 is TGTGCCAGCAGCTTTGGGACAGGATCCTACGAGCAGTACTTC. The full variable domain, in which reference TRBV11-2 and TRBJ2-7 provide the parts outside the CDR3, is EAGVAQSPRYKIIEKRQSVAFWCNPISGHATLYWYQQILGQGPKLLIQFQNNGVVDDSQLPKDRFSAERLKGVDSTLKIQPAKLEDSAVYLCASSFGTGSYEQYFGPGTRLTVT.